The T cell receptor (beta chain) under discussion was sequenced for a study of shared clonotypes between healthy human individuals. Some clones are missing from TCRdb's copy, which holds only in-frame ones; the method was immunoSEQ multiplex PCR. In the table there are 1.5 million to 1.9 million clones, 95% to 99% of which are singletons. The germline V and J ends were trimmed by 3 bases and 3 bases, with 14 bases remaining between them. The CDR3 runs to 15 residues. Germline CDR1 reads MDHEN; CDR2 reads SYDVKM. The V gene is TRBV28, the J gene TRBJ1-1; D is perhaps TRBD1 (6 bases). The source material was naive CD4+ T cells sorted from blood. Specified subset: CD45RA+ positively selected. The TCR was taken from a man between 25 and 39 years old in good health. DNA of the CDR3: TGTGCCAGCAGTTTCGTGGGGGGCGAGCACACTGAAGCTTTCTTT. This gives the protein CASSFVGGEHTEAFF. Combining the CDR3 with reference TRBV28 and TRBJ1-1 gives the whole variable domain DVKVTQSSRYLVKRTGEKVFLECVQDMDHENMFWYRQDPGLGLRLIYFSYDVKMKEKGDIPEGYSVSREKKERFSLILESASTNQTSMYLCASSFVGGEHTEAFFGQGTRLTVV.